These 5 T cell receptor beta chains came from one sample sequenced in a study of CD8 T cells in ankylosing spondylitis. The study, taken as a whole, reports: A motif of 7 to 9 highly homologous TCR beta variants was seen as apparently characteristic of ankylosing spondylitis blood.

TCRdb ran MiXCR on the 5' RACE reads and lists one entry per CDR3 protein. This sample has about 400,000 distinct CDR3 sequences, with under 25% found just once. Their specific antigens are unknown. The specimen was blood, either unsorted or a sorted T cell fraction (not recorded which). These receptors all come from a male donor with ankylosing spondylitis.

CDR3 sequence reads: CSVDLVRQGAGYTF. The CDR3 bases are TGCAGCGTTGATCTAGTCAGACAGGGCGCCGGCTACACCTTC. This chain connects TRBV29-1 to TRBJ1-2, with TRBD1 identical over 7 bases. The CDR3 spans 14 residues. CDR1 and CDR2 from the germline V gene are SQVTM and ANQGSEA. With V trimmed by 3 bases and J by 8 bases, 12 bases remained unmatched. Using reference TRBV29-1 and TRBJ1-2 for the parts outside the CDR3, the full variable domain is SAVISQKPSRDICQRGTSLTIQCQVDSQVTMMFWYRQQPGQSLTLIATANQGSEATYESGFVIDKFPISRPNLTFSTLTVSNMSPEDSSIYLCSVDLVRQGAGYTFGSGTRLTVV.

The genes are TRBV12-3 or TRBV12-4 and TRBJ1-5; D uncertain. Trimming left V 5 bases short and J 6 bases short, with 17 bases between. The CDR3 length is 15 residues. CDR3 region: CASSRAAGESQPQHF. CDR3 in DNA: TGTGCCAGCAGTCGAGCCGCAGGAGAAAGTCAGCCCCAGCATTTT.

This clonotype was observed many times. CDR3 amino acids: CASSLVTDEQYF. CDR3 sequence (DNA): TGTGCCAGCAGCTTAGTGACGGACGAGCAGTACTTC. The chain has TRBV7-2 and TRBJ2-7, with unresolved D. This CDR3 contains 12 residues. Germline CDR1 is SGHTA and CDR2 is FQGNSA. V lost 1 base, J lost 5 bases, and 6 bases lay in between. Filled out from reference TRBV7-2 and TRBJ2-7, the complete variable domain reads GAGVSQSPSNKVTEKGKDVELRCDPISGHTALYWYRQSLGQGLEFLIYFQGNSAPDKSGLPSDRFSAERTGGSVSTLTIQRTQQEDSAVYLCASSLVTDEQYFGPGTRLTVT.

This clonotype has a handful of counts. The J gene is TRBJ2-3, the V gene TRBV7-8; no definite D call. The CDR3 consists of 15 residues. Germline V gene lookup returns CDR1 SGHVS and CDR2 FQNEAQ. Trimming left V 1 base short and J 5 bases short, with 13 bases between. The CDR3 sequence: CASSLESQTRDTQYF. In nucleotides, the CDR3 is TGTGCCAGCAGCTTAGAATCCCAGACGAGAGATACGCAGTATTTT.

CDR3 loop: CASSQGTPDSGNTIYF. CDR3 in DNA: TGTGCCAGCAGCCAAGGCACTCCTGACTCTGGAAACACCATATATTTT. The chain joins TRBV3-1 to TRBJ1-3; the D is unclear. In germline, CDR1 is LGHDT, CDR2 YNNKEL (reference sequence). V was cut by 1 base and J by 0 bases, with 10 bases left in between. CDR3 length equals 16 residues.